A selection of T cell receptor beta chains follows, all from one sample in a study of chemoradiotherapy in HPV16-positive cancers. Profiled with immunoSEQ multiplex PCR; TCRdb holds only in-frame clones, not every one. The sample holds approximately 17,000 clones, just under 90% seen once. The sample in question was blood, obtained from a patient who underwent chemoradiotherapy. These receptors all come from a human donor with HPV-associated anogenital cancer. CDR3s include the opening cysteine and the closing phenylalanine or tryptophan. The D gene is left open where the match is weak. Part of the rows lack a size; the others show once, few, many or a class for expanded clones.

>-|TRBV28|-|TRBJ1-1
CASSYTMSVKNTEAFF
TGTGCCAGCAGCTATACTATGTCGGTTAAGAACACTGAAGCTTTCTTT
>-|TRBV29-1|-|TRBJ2-1
CSVLDIHNEQFF
TGCAGCGTCTTGGACATTCACAATGAGCAGTTCTTC
>-|TRBV5-6|-|TRBJ1-5
CASSLRGGRPNQPQHF
TGTGCCAGCAGCTTGCGAGGAGGTAGGCCCAATCAGCCCCAGCATTTT
>-|TRBV6-1|-|TRBJ1-1
CASSEGGGWNTEAFF
TGTGCCAGCAGTGAGGGAGGAGGGTGGAACACTGAAGCTTTCTTT
>-|TRBV11-3|once|TRBJ2-5
CASSLDGLNQETQYF
TGTGCCAGCAGCTTAGATGGTCTGAACCAAGAGACCCAGTACTTC
>TRBD1|TRBV5-8|-|TRBJ2-1
CASSSRLTGGNEQFF
TGTGCCAGCAGCTCAAGATTGACAGGGGGTAATGAGCAGTTCTTC
>-|TRBV5-8|-|TRBJ1-2
CARHSNRVLNYGYTF
TGTGCCCGCCATTCGAACCGAGTCCTTAACTATGGCTACACCTTC
>TRBD1|TRBV19|-|TRBJ2-2
CASSTRTGPNTGELFF
TGTGCCAGTAGTACTAGGACAGGGCCGAACACCGGGGAGCTGTTTTTT
>-|TRBV9|-|TRBJ2-3
CASSVGAGVTDTQYF
TGTGCCAGCAGCGTAGGGGCGGGTGTCACAGATACGCAGTATTTT
>-|TRBV7-9|once|TRBJ1-1
CASSYWGRAGNTEAFF
TGTGCCAGCAGCTATTGGGGTAGGGCAGGAAACACTGAAGCTTTCTTT
>TRBD1|TRBV6-6|-|TRBJ1-1
CASSTGTGFIKPEAFF
TGTGCCAGTTCGACCGGGACAGGTTTTATCAAGCCTGAAGCTTTCTTT
>TRBD2|TRBV12-5|few|TRBJ2-1
CASGLVERSLGTIAGGSSNEQFF
TGTGCTAGTGGTTTGGTTGAGAGGAGTTTAGGGACTATAGCTGGTGGGTCGTCCAATGAGCAGTTCTTC
>-|TRBV27|-|TRBJ2-2
CASSPEAGTNTGELFF
TGTGCCAGCAGCCCCGAGGCAGGGACGAACACCGGGGAGCTGTTTTTT
>-|TRBV11-2|few|TRBJ2-5
CASSLGVQETQYF
TGTGCCAGCAGCTTGGGTGTGCAAGAGACCCAGTACTTC
>-|TRBV29-1|-|TRBJ1-1
CSVATRMNTEAFF
TGCAGCGTTGCGACAAGGATGAACACTGAAGCTTTCTTT
>-|TRBV13|-|TRBJ2-2
CASSLGGSNTGELFF
TGTGCCAGCAGCTTAGGAGGGTCCAACACCGGGGAGCTGTTTTTT
>TRBD1|TRBV6-6|-|TRBJ1-1
CASSYWTGGRDTEAFF
TGTGCCAGCAGTTACTGGACAGGGGGCCGGGACACTGAAGCTTTCTTT
>-|TRBV29-1|-|TRBJ2-5
CSVDPTGDKTQYF
TGCAGCGTTGATCCGACAGGAGATAAGACCCAGTACTTC
>-|TRBV6-6|-|TRBJ1-1
CASSYSGGNTEAFF
TGTGCCAGCAGTTACTCGGGGGGTAATACTGAAGCTTTCTTT
>TRBD1|TRBV18|-|TRBJ1-1
CASSGDQQGNRAFF
TGTGCCAGCTCAGGGGATCAACAGGGGAACAGAGCTTTCTTT
>TRBD1|TRBV28|-|TRBJ1-5
CASSFPHRGASNQPQHF
TGTGCCAGCAGTTTCCCCCACAGGGGCGCGAGCAATCAGCCCCAGCATTTT
>-|TRBV19|-|TRBJ1-2
CASTAGDPEYGYTF
TGTGCCAGTACCGCGGGGGACCCCGAGTATGGCTACACCTTC
>-|TRBV27|-|TRBJ2-3
CASSPSGGTDTQYF
TGTGCCAGCAGTCCCAGCGGCGGGACAGATACGCAGTATTTT
>-|TRBV14|-|TRBJ2-3
CASSHPKTWWGTDTQYF
TGTGCCAGCAGCCACCCAAAGACCTGGTGGGGCACAGATACGCAGTATTTT
>-|TRBV28|-|TRBJ2-7
CASSLYEGSGLPYEQYF
TGTGCCAGCAGTTTATATGAAGGTAGCGGACTACCTTACGAGCAGTACTTC
>TRBD1|TRBV7-9|-|TRBJ1-4
CASSFTGTVNEKLFF
TGTGCCAGCAGCTTCACCGGGACAGTGAATGAAAAACTGTTTTTT
>-|TRBV2|-|TRBJ2-7
CASSEFAGYSSYEQYF
TGTGCCAGCAGTGAATTCGCAGGTTATAGCTCCTACGAGCAGTACTTC
>-|TRBV14|-|TRBJ1-2
CASNLGAGWSYTF
TGTGCCAGCAACCTCGGGGCAGGGTGGAGCTACACCTTC
>-|TRBV7-3|-|TRBJ1-1
CASSSSNSEAFF
TGTGCCAGCAGTTCCTCAAACAGTGAAGCTTTCTTT
>TRBD1|TRBV11-1|-|TRBJ2-3
CASSSGTGTSTDTQYF
TGTGCCAGCAGCTCCGGGACAGGGACTAGCACAGATACGCAGTATTTT
>-|TRBV2|-|TRBJ1-3
CASSAESLNSGNTIYF
TGTGCCAGCAGTGCAGAGTCGCTGAACTCTGGAAACACCATATATTTT
>-|TRBV28|few|TRBJ1-6
CASSLPNSPLHF
TGTGCCAGCAGTTTACCTAATTCACCCCTCCACTTT
>TRBD1|TRBV5-1|-|TRBJ1-2
CASSLTGELYTF
TGCGCCAGCAGCTTAACAGGGGAGCTCTACACCTTC
>-|TRBV11-1|once|TRBJ2-7
CASSFYSGSSYEQYF
TGTGCCAGCAGCTTTTATAGCGGATCTTCCTACGAGCAGTACTTC
>-|TRBV9|once|TRBJ2-2
CASSAYGGELFF
TGTGCCAGCAGCGCATACGGAGGGGAGCTGTTTTTT
>-|TRBV5-8|-|TRBJ2-5
CASSLGTTSQETQYF
TGTGCCAGCAGCTTGGGCACCACGAGCCAAGAGACCCAGTACTTC